A selection of T cell receptor beta chains follows, all from one sample in a study of cytomegalovirus exposure and HLA in healthy donors. Only in-frame clones appear in the TCRdb table, and some are missing; sequencing was by immunoSEQ multiplex PCR. The sample carries about 210,000 clones, 70% to 90% recorded once. Sequenced input: PBMCs. These receptor sequences come from a man aged 25 to 40 in good health and CMV-seronegative. Each CDR3 is given with its conserved first and last residue. Fields, in order: D gene, J gene, V gene, clone size, CDR3 protein, CDR3 DNA. A D gene is named only where the DNA matches it firmly. Some rows have no size entry. The others give once, few or many, or a class for an expanded clone.

>-|TRBJ2-2|TRBV15|-
CATLRTGVTGELFF
TGTGCCACCCTTAGGACGGGGGTCACCGGGGAGCTGTTTTTT
>-|TRBJ1-1|TRBV18|-
CASSPTIGTARGKAFF
TGTGCCAGCTCACCAACTATCGGGACGGCTCGGGGGAAAGCTTTCTTT
>TRBD1|TRBJ1-6|TRBV19|once
CASSSGQGDSPLHF
TGTGCCAGTAGTAGTGGACAGGGGGATTCACCCCTCCACTTT
>-|TRBJ2-5|TRBV15|-
CATSSGTGNRETQYF
TGTGCCACCAGCAGTGGAACAGGGAATAGAGAGACCCAGTACTTC
>-|TRBJ2-5|TRBV9|few
CASSPEPGPQGPQYF
TGTGCCAGCAGCCCCGAGCCGGGGCCCCAGGGGCCCCAGTACTTC
>-|TRBJ1-2|TRBV2|-
CASSEGAVKATAYGYTF
TGTGCCAGCAGTGAAGGGGCAGTAAAGGCTACAGCCTATGGCTACACCTTC
>TRBD1|TRBJ2-7|TRBV6-1|-
CAGGDRGAYEQYF
TGTGCCGGCGGAGACAGGGGTGCCTACGAGCAGTACTTC
>TRBD1|TRBJ1-6|TRBV4-2|-
CASSQDQGGDSPLHF
TGTGCCAGCAGCCAAGATCAAGGGGGCGATTCACCCCTCCACTTT
>-|TRBJ2-1|TRBV4-1|-
CASSRGSDRGEQFF
TGCGCCAGCAGCCGGGGCAGCGATAGGGGTGAGCAGTTCTTC
>TRBD2|TRBJ2-5|TRBV5-1|-
CASSSQRGPGETQYF
TGCGCCAGCAGCTCGCAGCGGGGGCCCGGGGAGACCCAGTACTTC
>TRBD1|TRBJ1-1|TRBV5-1|few
CASSLVGQALSGNTEAFF
TGCGCCAGCAGCTTAGTGGGACAGGCATTAAGTGGAAACACTGAAGCTTTCTTT
>-|TRBJ2-5|TRBV7-9|-
CASSPLTFPMETQYF
TGTGCCAGCAGCCCCCTAACCTTCCCCATGGAGACCCAGTACTTC
>-|TRBJ2-5|TRBV6-5|-
CASTRGGETQYF
TGTGCCAGCACCCGCGGCGGGGAGACCCAGTACTTC
>TRBD2|TRBJ2-7|TRBV2|-
CASHGGAIEQYF
TGTGCCAGCCACGGGGGGGCAATTGAGCAGTACTTC
>TRBD1|TRBJ1-2|TRBV4-1|-
CASSQGDSHPYGYTF
TGCGCCAGCAGCCAAGGGGACAGCCACCCATATGGCTACACCTTC
>TRBD2|TRBJ2-3|TRBV27|-
CASSFGGGDTDTQYF
TGTGCCAGCAGTTTCGGCGGGGGGGACACAGATACGCAGTATTTT
>TRBD2|TRBJ2-5|TRBV2|-
CASSRTSGGVETQYF
TGTGCCAGCAGCAGGACTAGCGGGGGGGTAGAGACCCAGTACTTC
>-|TRBJ1-2|TRBV9|once
CASSVSWSSDYGYTF
TGTGCCAGCAGCGTATCCTGGAGCTCGGACTATGGCTACACCTTC
>-|TRBJ2-7|TRBV7-2|few
CASSLKSAEQYF
TGTGCCAGCAGCTTAAAGTCTGCGGAGCAGTACTTC
>TRBD2|TRBJ2-3|TRBV5-1|-
CASSPGLAGGDSTDTQYF
TGCGCCAGCAGCCCCGGACTAGCGGGGGGGGATAGCACAGATACGCAGTATTTT
>-|TRBJ1-2|TRBV4-3|-
CASSQERSPFYGYTF
TGCGCCAGCAGCCAAGAGAGGTCCCCTTTCTATGGCTACACCTTC
>TRBD2|TRBJ2-1|TRBV9|-
CASSAGGTSGGEEQFF
TGTGCCAGCAGCGCGGGAGGGACTAGCGGGGGGGAAGAGCAGTTCTTC
>TRBD1|TRBJ2-2|TRBV4-1|-
CASSHPVQGAKELFF
TGCGCCAGCAGCCACCCGGTACAGGGGGCAAAGGAGCTGTTTTTT
>-|TRBJ1-1|TRBV28|-
CASSFPSSKMFEEVVSTEAFF
TGTGCCAGCAGTTTTCCCTCATCTAAGATGTTTGAGGAGGTGGTCTCCACTGAAGCTTTCTTT
>-|TRBJ1-1|TRBV18|-
CASSPQGNTEAFF
TGTGCCAGCTCACCCCAGGGGAACACTGAAGCTTTCTTT
>TRBD1|TRBJ1-1|TRBV2|-
CASSEGRDREAFF
TGTGCCAGCAGTGAAGGTAGGGACAGGGAAGCTTTCTTT
>-|TRBJ1-1|TRBV6-8|-
CASSKRETGGRGKVLTEAFF
TGTGCCAGCAGTAAACGGGAGACGGGAGGCAGAGGGAAGGTCCTCACTGAAGCTTTCTTT
>-|TRBJ2-4|TRBV11-2|-
CASSPTGSAKNIQYF
TGTGCCAGCAGCCCAACAGGCTCGGCCAAAAACATTCAGTACTTC
>TRBD2|TRBJ2-3|TRBV28|-
CASSSEEGLALFGTDTQYF
TGTGCCAGCAGTTCCGAAGAGGGACTAGCGCTGTTCGGCACAGATACGCAGTATTTT
>-|TRBJ2-7|TRBV9|-
CASSPGDPYEQYF
TGTGCCAGCAGCCCAGGGGACCCCTACGAGCAGTACTTC
>TRBD1|TRBJ1-2|TRBV12-5|-
CASGFLQGASLYGYTF
TGTGCTAGTGGTTTTCTCCAGGGGGCCAGTCTCTATGGCTACACCTTC
>-|TRBJ2-7|TRBV13|-
CASTPWGLGHEQYF
TGTGCCAGCACTCCCTGGGGGCTGGGGCACGAGCAGTACTTC
>-|TRBJ2-7|TRBV7-6|-
CASSLTWAWGESAYEQYF
TGTGCCAGCAGCTTAACATGGGCTTGGGGGGAATCTGCCTACGAGCAGTACTTC
>TRBD1|TRBJ2-7|TRBV28|-
CASRRQGVTGEQYF
TGTGCCAGCAGAAGACAGGGGGTTACGGGAGAGCAGTACTTC
>-|TRBJ1-1|TRBV5-1|few
CASSLGTHANTEAFF
TGCGCCAGCAGCTTAGGGACACACGCAAACACTGAAGCTTTCTTT
>TRBD1|TRBJ1-1|TRBV2|-
CASSATPRQGFPEAFF
TGTGCCAGCAGTGCAACCCCCCGACAGGGGTTCCCTGAAGCTTTCTTT
>-|TRBJ1-2|TRBV19|-
CASSIILPDRTYGYTF
TGTGCCAGTAGTATTATCCTCCCGGACAGAACCTATGGCTACACCTTC
>TRBD2|TRBJ2-5|TRBV7-9|-
CASSFSGGGETQYF
TGTGCCAGCAGCTTTAGCGGGGGTGGAGAGACCCAGTACTTC